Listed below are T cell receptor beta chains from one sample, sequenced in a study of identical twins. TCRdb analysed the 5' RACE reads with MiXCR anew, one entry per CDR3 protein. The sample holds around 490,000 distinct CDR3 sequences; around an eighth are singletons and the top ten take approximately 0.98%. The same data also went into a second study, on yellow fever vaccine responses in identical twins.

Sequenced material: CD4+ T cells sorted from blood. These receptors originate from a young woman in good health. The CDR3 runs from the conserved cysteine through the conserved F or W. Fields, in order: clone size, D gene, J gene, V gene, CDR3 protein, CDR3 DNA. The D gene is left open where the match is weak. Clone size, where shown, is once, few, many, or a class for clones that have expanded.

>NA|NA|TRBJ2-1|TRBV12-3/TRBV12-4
CASSLMDGSKPFF
TGTGCCAGCAGTTTAATGGACGGCTCCAAGCCGTTCTTC
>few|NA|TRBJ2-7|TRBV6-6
CASRIGVYEQYF
TGTGCCAGCAGGATTGGCGTCTACGAGCAGTACTTC
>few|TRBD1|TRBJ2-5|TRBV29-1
CSAGQGVGETQYF
TGCAGCGCCGGACAGGGGGTTGGAGAGACCCAGTACTTC
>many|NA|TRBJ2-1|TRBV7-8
CASSPMMERSFF
TGTGCCAGCAGCCCAATGATGGAAAGGTCTTTCTTC
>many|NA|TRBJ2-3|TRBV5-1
CASSFSVGSTDTQYF
TGCGCCAGCAGCTTTTCTGTTGGGAGCACAGATACGCAGTATTTT
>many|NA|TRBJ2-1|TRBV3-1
CASSQDRGEQFF
TGCGCCAGCAGCCAAGATCGAGGCGAGCAGTTCTTC
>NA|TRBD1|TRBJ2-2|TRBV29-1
CSVTGTGLDTGELFF
TGCAGCGTTACCGGGACAGGGTTAGACACCGGGGAGCTGTTTTTT
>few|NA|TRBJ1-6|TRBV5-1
CASSLEGGANSPLHF
TGCGCCAGCAGCTTGGAGGGGGGAGCAAATTCACCCCTCCACTTT
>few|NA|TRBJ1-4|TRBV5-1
CASSAARESTNEKLFF
TGCGCCAGCTCTGCAGCAAGAGAGTCAACTAATGAAAAACTGTTTTTT
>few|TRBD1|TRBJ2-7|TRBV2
CASTPDRDQQYF
TGTGCCAGCACCCCCGACAGGGATCAGCAGTACTTC